The clone carrying this T cell receptor beta chain was seen just once. Its antigen is unknown. Sorting defined conventional CD4 T cells as CD4+CD127+. The source of the sample is a study of B cell selection in AIRE deficiency. This CDR3 has 17 amino acids. The germline CDR1 and CDR2 sequences are SGHDN and FVKESK. V shed 4 bases and J 1 base; nucleotides not matched to a gene: 3. Sequencing was performed with immunoSEQ multiplex PCR; in TCRdb, only in-frame clones are kept and a portion is missing. The sample shows fewer than 30,000 clones, 96% of them seen only once. Study-wide results and limits: Shared Treg sequences were biased toward short CDR3s with few non-templated nucleotide insertions.

The rearrangement joins TRBV14 to TRBJ2-4; TRBD2 aligns across 14 bases. The clonotype comes from a human donor in good health. The sequencing input was CD4+CD127+ conventional T cells sorted from PBMCs. DNA for the CDR3: TGTGCCAGCAGCCCTCGGACTAGCGGGAGGGCCAAAAACATTCAGTACTTC. Its protein product is CASSPRTSGRAKNIQYF.